This T cell receptor (beta chain) was observed in a study of CD8 T cells in ankylosing spondylitis. MiXCR, applied by TCRdb to the 5' RACE reads, yields one record per CDR3 protein. The sample shows about 540,000 distinct CDR3 sequences, about 13% of them seen only once. Whole-study results and caveats: Blood of patients with ankylosing spondylitis appeared to be characterized by a TCR beta motif of eight highly homologous variants.

Trimming removed 4 bases from V and 6 bases from J; junction bases left unmatched: 9. Per germline, CDR1 SGHTA and CDR2 FQGNSA. The CDR3 covers 17 residues. This clonotype was found a few times. Its matching antigen is unknown. This receptor was obtained from a male donor with ankylosing spondylitis. The V and J genes are TRBV7-2 and TRBJ2-1; TRBD2 aligns across 13 bases. Sequenced input: blood, either unsorted or a sorted T cell fraction (not recorded which). For the CDR3, the DNA is TGTGCCAGCAGCTCCTCGAGACTAGCGGGAGGTGCCAATGAGCAGTTCTTC. Amino acid sequence: CASSSSRLAGGANEQFF.